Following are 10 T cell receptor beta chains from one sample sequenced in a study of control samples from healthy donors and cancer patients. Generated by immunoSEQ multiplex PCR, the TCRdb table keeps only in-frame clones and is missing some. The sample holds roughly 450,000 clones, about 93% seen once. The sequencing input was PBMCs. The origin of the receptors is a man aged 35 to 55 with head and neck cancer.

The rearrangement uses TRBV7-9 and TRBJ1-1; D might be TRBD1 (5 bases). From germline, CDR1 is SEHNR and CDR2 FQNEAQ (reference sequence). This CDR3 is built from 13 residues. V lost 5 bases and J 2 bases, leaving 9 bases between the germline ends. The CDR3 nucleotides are TGTGCCAGCAGCCAAAGGGGTAACACTGAAGCTTTCTTT. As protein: CASSQRGNTEAFF.

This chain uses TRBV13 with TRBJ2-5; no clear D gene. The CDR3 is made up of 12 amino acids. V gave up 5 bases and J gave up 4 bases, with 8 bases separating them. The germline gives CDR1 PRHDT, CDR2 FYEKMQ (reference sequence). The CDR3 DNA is TGTGCCAGCAGCCCGGCAGGAGAGACCCAGTACTTC. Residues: CASSPAGETQYF.

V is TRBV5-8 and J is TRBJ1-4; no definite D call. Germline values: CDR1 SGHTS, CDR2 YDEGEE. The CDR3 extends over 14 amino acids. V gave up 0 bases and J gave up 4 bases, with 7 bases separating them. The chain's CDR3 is CASSLVGVNEKLFF. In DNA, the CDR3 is TGTGCCAGCAGCTTGGTCGGGGTTAATGAAAAACTGTTTTTT.

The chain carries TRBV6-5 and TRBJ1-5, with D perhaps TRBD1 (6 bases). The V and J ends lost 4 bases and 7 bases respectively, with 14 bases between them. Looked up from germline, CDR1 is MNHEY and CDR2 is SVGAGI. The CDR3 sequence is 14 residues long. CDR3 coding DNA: TGTGCCAGCAGTTTGGACAGTCAGGGCCAGCCCCAGCATTTT. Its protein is CASSLDSQGQPQHF.

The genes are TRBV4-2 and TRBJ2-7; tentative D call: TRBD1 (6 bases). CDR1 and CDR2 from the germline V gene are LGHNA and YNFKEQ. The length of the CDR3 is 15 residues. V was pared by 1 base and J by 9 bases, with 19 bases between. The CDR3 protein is CASSQVPTDSLAQYF. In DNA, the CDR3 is TGTGCCAGCAGCCAAGTACCCACGGACAGTTTGGCGCAGTACTTC.

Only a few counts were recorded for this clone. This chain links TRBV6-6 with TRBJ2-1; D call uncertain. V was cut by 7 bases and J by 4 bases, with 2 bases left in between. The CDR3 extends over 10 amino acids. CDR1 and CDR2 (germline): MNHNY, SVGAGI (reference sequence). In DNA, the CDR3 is TGTGCCAGCAAGTACAATGAGCAGTTCTTC. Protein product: CASKYNEQFF.

CDR3 region: CASSVVPGSGELFF. For the CDR3, the DNA is TGTGCCAGCAGCGTTGTTCCGGGTTCCGGGGAGCTGTTTTTT. The chain employs TRBV7-3 and TRBJ2-2; D unclear. The CDR3 spans 14 residues. V dropped 5 bases and J dropped 6 bases, with 13 bases sitting between them. CDR1 SGHTA and CDR2 FQGTGA come from the germline V gene. The whole variable domain, filled in from reference TRBV7-3 and TRBJ2-2, reads GAGVSQTPSNKVTEKGKYVELRCDPISGHTALYWYRQSLGQGPEFLIYFQGTGAADDSGLPNDRFFAVRPEGSVSTLKIQRTERGDSAVYLCASSVVPGSGELFFGEGSRLTVL.

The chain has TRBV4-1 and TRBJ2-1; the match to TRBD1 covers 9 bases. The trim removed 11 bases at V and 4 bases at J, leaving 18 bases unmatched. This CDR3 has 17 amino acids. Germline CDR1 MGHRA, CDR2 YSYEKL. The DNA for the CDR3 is TGCGCCGCCTCCGGGACAGGGAGAGTTCAAGGGTACAATGAGCAGTTCTTC. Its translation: CAASGTGRVQGYNEQFF.

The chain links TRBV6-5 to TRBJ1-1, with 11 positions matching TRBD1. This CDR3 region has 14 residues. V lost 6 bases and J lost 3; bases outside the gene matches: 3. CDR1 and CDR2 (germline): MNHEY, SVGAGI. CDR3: CASRGTGGDTEAFF. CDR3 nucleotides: TGTGCCAGCAGAGGGACAGGGGGAGACACTGAAGCTTTCTTT.

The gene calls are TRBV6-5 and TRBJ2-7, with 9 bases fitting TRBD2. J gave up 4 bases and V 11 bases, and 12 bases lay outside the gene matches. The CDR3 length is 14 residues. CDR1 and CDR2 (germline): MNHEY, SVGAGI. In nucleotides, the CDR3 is TGTGCCTTAAAAAGGGCTAGCGGGGCTTACGAGCAGTACTTC. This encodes CALKRASGAYEQYF.